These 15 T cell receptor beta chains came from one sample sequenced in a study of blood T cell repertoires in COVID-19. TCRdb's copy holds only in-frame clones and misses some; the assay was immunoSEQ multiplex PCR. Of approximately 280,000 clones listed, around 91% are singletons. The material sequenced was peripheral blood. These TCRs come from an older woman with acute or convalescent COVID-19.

CDR3 in DNA: TGCGCCAGCAGCTTGGCACTGCGGTCCTACGAGCAGTACTTC. Its protein is CASSLALRSYEQYF. The V gene is TRBV5-1, the J gene TRBJ2-7; the D is unclear. Looked up from germline, CDR1 is SGHRS and CDR2 is YFSETQ. The CDR3 extends over 14 amino acids. V gave up 0 bases and J gave up 1 base, with 8 bases separating them.

The CDR3 DNA sequence: TGTGCCCGCCGGGACAGGGCCTCCTCTGGAAACACCATATATTTT. Amino acid sequence: CARRDRASSGNTIYF. The chain recombines TRBV6-6 with TRBJ1-3; TRBD1 matches at 9 bases. CDR3 length: 15 residues. The V and J ends lost 11 bases and 0 bases, in that order; junction bases with no gene match: 8. The germline CDR1 and CDR2 sequences are MNHNY and SVGAGI (reference sequence).

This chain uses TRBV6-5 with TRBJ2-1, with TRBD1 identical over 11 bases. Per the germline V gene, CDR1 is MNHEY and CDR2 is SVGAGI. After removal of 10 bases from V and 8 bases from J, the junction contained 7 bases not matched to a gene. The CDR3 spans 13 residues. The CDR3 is CATKDRGLDEQFF. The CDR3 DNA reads TGTGCCACCAAGGACAGGGGGCTCGATGAGCAGTTCTTC.

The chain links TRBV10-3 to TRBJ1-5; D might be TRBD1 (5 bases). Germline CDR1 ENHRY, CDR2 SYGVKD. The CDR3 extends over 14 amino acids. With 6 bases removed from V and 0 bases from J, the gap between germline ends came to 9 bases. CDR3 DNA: TGTGCCATCAGCGGGGGAATTAGCAATCAGCCCCAGCATTTT. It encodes CAISGGISNQPQHF.

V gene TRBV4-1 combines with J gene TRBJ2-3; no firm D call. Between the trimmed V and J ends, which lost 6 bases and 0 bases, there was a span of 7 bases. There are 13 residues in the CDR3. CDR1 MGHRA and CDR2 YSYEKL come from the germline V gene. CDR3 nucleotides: TGCGCCAGCAGTCCCCCTAGCACAGATACGCAGTATTTT. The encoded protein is CASSPPSTDTQYF.

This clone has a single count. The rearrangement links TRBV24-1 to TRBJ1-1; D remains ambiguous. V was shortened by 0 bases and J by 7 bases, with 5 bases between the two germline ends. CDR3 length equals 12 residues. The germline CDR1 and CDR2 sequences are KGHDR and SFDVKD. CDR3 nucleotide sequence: TGTGCCACCAGTGATTTGCTCGGTGAAGCTTTCTTT. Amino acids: CATSDLLGEAFF.

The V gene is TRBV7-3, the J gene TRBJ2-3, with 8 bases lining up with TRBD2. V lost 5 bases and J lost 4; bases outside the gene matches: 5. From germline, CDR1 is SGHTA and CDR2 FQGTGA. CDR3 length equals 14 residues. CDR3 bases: TGTGCCAGCAGCCCGGGGGGGAAAGCAGATACGCAGTATTTT. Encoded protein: CASSPGGKADTQYF.

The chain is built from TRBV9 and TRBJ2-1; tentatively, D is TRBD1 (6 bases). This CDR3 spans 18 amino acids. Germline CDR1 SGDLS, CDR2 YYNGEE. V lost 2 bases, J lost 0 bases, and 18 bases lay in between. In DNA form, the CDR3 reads TGTGCCAGCAGCGTCGCAGGCCCGGGACATCGCTCCTACAATGAGCAGTTCTTC. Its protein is CASSVAGPGHRSYNEQFF.

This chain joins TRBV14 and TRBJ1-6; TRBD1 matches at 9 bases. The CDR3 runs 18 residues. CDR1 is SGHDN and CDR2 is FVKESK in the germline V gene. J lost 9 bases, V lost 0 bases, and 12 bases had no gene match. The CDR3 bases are TGTGCCAGCAGCCAAGATCGCCCCGGGACAGGGTTAGGTTCACCCCTCCACTTT. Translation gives CASSQDRPGTGLGSPLHF.

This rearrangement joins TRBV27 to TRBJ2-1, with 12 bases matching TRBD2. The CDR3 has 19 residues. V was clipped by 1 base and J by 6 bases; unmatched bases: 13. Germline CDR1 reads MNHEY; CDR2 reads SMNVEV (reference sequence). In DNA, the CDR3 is TGTGCCAGCAGTTTATTTCCAATCATCTCTAGCGGGGGGGCCAATGAGCAGTTCTTC. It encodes CASSLFPIISSGGANEQFF.

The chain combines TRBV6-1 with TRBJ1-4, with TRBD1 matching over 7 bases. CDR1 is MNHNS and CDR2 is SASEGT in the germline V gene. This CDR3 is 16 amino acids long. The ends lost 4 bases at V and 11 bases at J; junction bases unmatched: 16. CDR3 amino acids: CASSVGRRTGLGKLFF. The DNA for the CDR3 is TGTGCCAGCAGTGTCGGCCGCCGGACAGGACTTGGGAAACTGTTTTTT.

The CDR3 sequence: CASRPGENYFTEAFF. CDR3 nucleotide sequence: TGTGCCAGCAGGCCCGGGGAGAACTACTTCACTGAAGCTTTCTTT. The V call is TRBV5-5, the J call TRBJ1-1; D is undetermined. V shed 5 bases and J shed 4 bases, with 18 bases lying between them. The CDR3 extends over 15 amino acids. Germline V lookup: CDR1 SGHKS, CDR2 YYEKEE (reference sequence).

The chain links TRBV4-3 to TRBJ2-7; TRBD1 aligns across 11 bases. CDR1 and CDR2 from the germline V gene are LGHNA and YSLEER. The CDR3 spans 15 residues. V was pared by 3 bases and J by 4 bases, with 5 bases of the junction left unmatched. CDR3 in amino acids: CASSHPGQGVYEQYF. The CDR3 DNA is TGCGCCAGCAGCCACCCGGGACAGGGGGTTTACGAGCAGTACTTC.

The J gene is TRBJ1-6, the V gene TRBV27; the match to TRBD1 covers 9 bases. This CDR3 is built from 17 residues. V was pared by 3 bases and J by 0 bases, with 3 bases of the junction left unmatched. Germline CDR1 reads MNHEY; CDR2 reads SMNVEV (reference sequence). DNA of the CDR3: TGTGCCAGCAGTTTGCTGACAGGGGGCTCCTATAATTCACCCCTCCACTTT. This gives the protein CASSLLTGGSYNSPLHF.

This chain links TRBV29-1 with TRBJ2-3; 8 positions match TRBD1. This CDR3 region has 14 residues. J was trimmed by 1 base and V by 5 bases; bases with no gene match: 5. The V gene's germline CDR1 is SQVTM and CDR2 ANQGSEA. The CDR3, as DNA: TGCAGCGTTTGTCAGACAGGGGGCACAGATACGCAGTATTTT. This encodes CSVCQTGGTDTQYF.